These 30 T cell receptor beta chains were all obtained from the same sample, sequenced in a study of blood T cell repertoires in COVID-19. TCRdb keeps only in-frame clones here, not all; method: immunoSEQ multiplex PCR. The sample carries 250,000 to 300,000 clones, 80% to 90% recorded once. The source material was peripheral blood. The receptors were gathered from a woman in her seventies with COVID-19, enrolled during active disease.

The V gene is TRBV6-4, the J gene TRBJ2-2; 9 bases fit TRBD2. The CDR3 is 15 amino acids. CDR1 MRHNA and CDR2 SNTAGT come from the germline V gene. V shed 5 bases, J shed 5 bases, and the junction held 6 bases outside the gene matches. The CDR3 nucleotides are TGTGCCAGCAGTAGGATAGCGGGAGTTACCGGGGAGCTGTTTTTT. This translates into CASSRIAGVTGELFF.

J is TRBJ2-1 and V is TRBV11-2; tentatively, D is TRBD2 (6 bases). Trimming removed 1 base at V and 3 bases at J, with 7 bases between. This CDR3 region has 14 residues. The germline gives CDR1 SGHAT, CDR2 FQNNGV. The CDR3 region has the DNA TGTGCCAGCAGCTTAGCGGGAGTCTACAATGAGCAGTTCTTC. This gives the protein CASSLAGVYNEQFF.

V usage is TRBV6-5 and J usage is TRBJ2-5, with TRBD2 matching over 9 bases. Trimming cost V 7 bases and J 7 bases; bases outside gene matches: 13. The CDR3 contains 15 residues. The V gene's germline CDR1 is MNHEY and CDR2 SVGAGI. In DNA form, the CDR3 reads TGTGCCAGCAATCCCCCCCAGACTAGCGGAATGACCCAGTACTTC. As protein: CASNPPQTSGMTQYF.

The chain joins TRBV28 to TRBJ1-5, with TRBD1 matching over 10 bases. The CDR3 totals 15 residues. CDR1 MDHEN and CDR2 SYDVKM come from the germline V gene. Germline trimming cut 1 base from V and 5 bases from J; bases unmatched to any gene: 2. CDR3 DNA sequence: TGTGCCAGCAGTTTATCCGGGACAGGGGATCAGCCCCAGCATTTT. This encodes CASSLSGTGDQPQHF. Combining the CDR3 with reference TRBV28 and TRBJ1-5 gives the whole variable domain DVKVTQSSRYLVKRTGEKVFLECVQDMDHENMFWYRQDPGLGLRLIYFSYDVKMKEKGDIPEGYSVSREKKERFSLILESASTNQTSMYLCASSLSGTGDQPQHFGDGTRLSIL.

The chain employs TRBV29-1 and TRBJ1-2; 8 positions match TRBD1. This CDR3 contains 13 residues. The germline V gene has CDR1 SQVTM and CDR2 ANQGSEA. Trimming cost V 5 bases and J 5 bases; bases outside gene matches: 7. CDR3 sequence reads: CSVSGRTGYGYTF. As DNA, the CDR3 is TGCAGCGTTTCTGGCAGGACAGGGTATGGCTACACCTTC. Based on the CDR3 plus reference TRBV29-1 and TRBJ1-2, the full variable domain is SAVISQKPSRDICQRGTSLTIQCQVDSQVTMMFWYRQQPGQSLTLIATANQGSEATYESGFVIDKFPISRPNLTFSTLTVSNMSPEDSSIYLCSVSGRTGYGYTFGSGTRLTVV.

The chain combines TRBV5-4 with TRBJ1-2; D gene uncertain. CDR3 length: 13 amino acids. The germline V and J ends were trimmed by 2 bases and 8 bases, with 13 bases remaining between them. Looked up from germline, CDR1 is SGHNT and CDR2 is YYREEE (reference sequence). Written as DNA, the CDR3 is TGTGCCAGCAGCTTTCCAGGAGCGGTCGGCTACACCTTC. Its protein is CASSFPGAVGYTF.

This chain connects TRBV2 to TRBJ1-5, with TRBD1 matching 11 bases. The CDR3 totals 16 residues. The J segment lost 1 base and the V segment lost 4 bases, leaving 3 bases of the junction unmatched. The V gene's germline CDR1 is SNHLY and CDR2 FYNNEI. In DNA form, the CDR3 reads TGTGCCAGCAGTGCGGACAGGGGGCAAAGCAATCAGCCCCAGCATTTT. It translates to CASSADRGQSNQPQHF.

This rearrangement joins TRBV28 to TRBJ1-2; maybe TRBD1 (5 bases). Germline loops: CDR1 MDHEN, CDR2 SYDVKM. This CDR3 has 15 residues. V was pared by 1 base and J by 4 bases, with 13 bases between. The CDR3, as DNA: TGTGCCAGCAGTTTATTGCCAGGGTCCTCCTATGGCTACACCTTC. This codes for CASSLLPGSSYGYTF.

The chain couples TRBV19 to TRBJ2-3; no clear D gene. The V end was cut by 4 bases, the J end by 1 base, with 18 bases between. Germline CDR1 and CDR2: LNHDA and SQIVND (reference sequence). CDR3 length: 17 amino acids. This chain's CDR3 is CASSSGEIVSRTDTQYF. CDR3 coding DNA: TGTGCCAGTAGTAGTGGAGAAATAGTATCTCGCACAGATACGCAGTATTTT.

V and J are TRBV10-2 and TRBJ2-7; D may be TRBD1 (6 bases). V was trimmed by 6 bases and J by 2 bases, leaving 14 bases between them. The CDR3 is made up of 14 amino acids. Germline CDR1 WSHSY, CDR2 SAAADI. The CDR3 DNA follows: TGCGCCAGCAGAAGCACAGGGATGACCTACGAGCAGTACTTC. Translating it yields CASRSTGMTYEQYF.

The chain employs TRBV6-5 and TRBJ1-5, with 9 bases that match TRBD1. This CDR3 has 15 amino acids. Germline V gene sequence: CDR1 MNHEY, CDR2 SVGAGI. After removal of 2 bases from V and 9 bases from J, the junction contained 8 bases not matched to a gene. This CDR3 is CASSYGTGSEGPQHF. DNA of the CDR3: TGTGCCAGCAGTTACGGGACAGGGAGCGAAGGGCCCCAGCATTTT.

This rearrangement joins TRBV18 to TRBJ2-7; 8 positions agree with TRBD1. Trimming removed 5 bases from V and 3 bases from J; junction bases left unmatched: 6. Germline V gene data show CDR1 as KGHSH and CDR2 as LQKENI. CDR3 length: 14 amino acids. The CDR3 loop is CASSDGQGIYEQYF. For the CDR3, the DNA is TGTGCCAGCTCAGACGGACAGGGAATCTACGAGCAGTACTTC.

The chain is built from TRBV5-1 and TRBJ2-7; 7 nucleotides line up with TRBD2. The CDR3 contains 14 residues. The junction had 8 bases not matched to a gene; V was cut back by 6 bases and J by 2 bases. CDR1 SGHRS and CDR2 YFSETQ come from the germline V gene. The CDR3: CASTPSSGPYEQYF. CDR3 nucleotides: TGCGCCAGCACCCCGTCTAGCGGACCCTACGAGCAGTACTTC.

The chain combines TRBV19 with TRBJ1-6; a weak D match, TRBD1 (6 bases). The CDR3 covers 14 residues. V was cut by 5 bases and J by 9 bases, with 14 bases left in between. Germline V gene sequence: CDR1 LNHDA, CDR2 SQIVND (reference sequence). The CDR3, as DNA: TGTGCCAGTAGTCCGGGACATGGGGGTTCACCCCTCCACTTT. It translates to CASSPGHGGSPLHF.

The chain is built from TRBV18 and TRBJ1-6; 8 bases fit TRBD1. V lost 0 bases to trimming and J lost 7 bases; unmatched junction nucleotides: 2. From germline, CDR1 is KGHSH and CDR2 LQKENI. CDR3 length equals 15 residues. Here the CDR3 reads CASSPPAGGNSPLHF. The CDR3 DNA is TGTGCCAGCTCACCACCGGCAGGGGGCAATTCACCCCTCCACTTT.

This chain uses TRBV28 with TRBJ2-7; TRBD2 might be the D (7 bases). The CDR3 has 15 amino acids. Germline values: CDR1 MDHEN, CDR2 SYDVKM. Trimming removed 6 bases at V and 0 bases at J, with 15 bases between. CDR3 loop: CASSLGGEGSYEQYF. The CDR3 nucleotides read TGTGCCAGCAGCTTAGGGGGGGAGGGCTCCTACGAGCAGTACTTC.

In the case of this clone: This CDR3 is also generated by other DNA sequences in the sample. This chain joins TRBV28 and TRBJ1-5; 9 bases are a match to TRBD1. From germline, CDR1 is MDHEN and CDR2 SYDVKM. The CDR3 runs 14 residues. V gave up 3 bases and J gave up 6 bases; unmatched junction bases: 3. The chain's CDR3 is CASSLGQGSQPQHF. CDR3 nucleotides: TGTGCCAGCAGTTTGGGACAGGGAAGTCAGCCCCAGCATTTT.

The V and J genes are TRBV11-1 and TRBJ1-2, with a weak D call TRBD1 (5 bases). V was clipped by 3 bases and J by 2 bases, with 7 bases between them. CDR1 and CDR2 (germline): SGHAT, FQDESV (reference sequence). This CDR3 comprises 13 residues. CDR3 in amino acids: CASSLAGNYGYTF. The CDR3, as DNA: TGTGCCAGCAGCTTGGCAGGGAACTATGGCTACACCTTC.

The V and J genes are TRBV12-3 or TRBV12-4 and TRBJ1-3; D gene unclear. V lost 6 bases and J 3 bases, leaving 9 bases between the germline ends. The CDR3 consists of 13 residues. CDR3 in amino acids: CASSSTGGNTIYF. In DNA, the CDR3 is TGTGCCAGCAGCTCAACTGGTGGAAACACCATATATTTT.

The rearrangement joins TRBV12-3 or TRBV12-4 to TRBJ1-5, with TRBD1 matching 7 bases. V was pared by 7 bases and J by 4 bases, with 4 bases of the junction left unmatched. There are 13 residues in the CDR3. CDR3 loop: CASTGTANQPQHF. In DNA form, the CDR3 reads TGTGCCAGCACCGGGACAGCTAATCAGCCCCAGCATTTT.

V usage is TRBV10-3 and J usage is TRBJ2-3, with 9 bases lining up with TRBD2. With 7 bases clipped from V and 6 bases from J, the junction kept 5 bases outside the gene matches. This CDR3 contains 13 residues. CDR1 and CDR2 (germline): ENHRY, SYGVKD. CDR3 protein: CAIKGLAADTQYF. The DNA of the CDR3 is TGTGCCATCAAGGGACTAGCCGCGGATACGCAGTATTTT.

The V and J genes are TRBV2 and TRBJ2-7, with 10 bases matching TRBD2. The CDR3 extends over 15 amino acids. Looked up from germline, CDR1 is SNHLY and CDR2 is FYNNEI. V shed 0 bases, J shed 3 bases, and the junction held 2 bases outside the gene matches. The CDR3 reads CASSEASGRNYEQYF. CDR3 nucleotides: TGTGCCAGCAGTGAAGCTAGCGGGAGGAACTACGAGCAGTACTTC.

The V and J genes are TRBV30 and TRBJ2-3; D gene uncertain. This CDR3 has 14 amino acids. V was trimmed by 1 base and J by 0 bases, leaving 8 bases between them. Germline V gene data show CDR1 as GTSNPN and CDR2 as SVGIG (reference sequence). The CDR3: CAWSAGGSTDTQYF. The CDR3, as DNA: TGTGCCTGGAGTGCTGGCGGAAGCACAGATACGCAGTATTTT.

This chain joins TRBV7-2 and TRBJ1-2; D remains ambiguous. CDR1 SGHTA and CDR2 FQGNSA come from the germline V gene. The germline V and J ends were trimmed by 7 bases and 2 bases, with 17 bases remaining between them. The length of the CDR3 is 15 residues. DNA for the CDR3: TGTGCCAGCACTCACACCGAGGGCCTCAACTATGGCTACACCTTC. It encodes CASTHTEGLNYGYTF.

This clone was seen a single time. CDR3 DNA sequence: TGTGCCAGCAGCTTAGGGACAGTTAGCAATCAGCCCCAGCATTTT. This codes for CASSLGTVSNQPQHF. This sequence joins TRBV7-2 and TRBJ1-5; maybe TRBD1 (6 bases). V dropped 1 base and J dropped 0 bases, with 7 bases sitting between them. This CDR3 is 15 amino acids long. Germline V gene lookup returns CDR1 SGHTA and CDR2 FQGNSA.

This clone was seen a handful of times. V usage is TRBV9 and J usage is TRBJ2-3, with a possible D match to TRBD2 (6 bases). The CDR3 loop spans 14 amino acids. V lost 3 bases and J lost 0, with 8 bases in between. The germline CDR1 and CDR2 sequences are SGDLS and YYNGEE. This chain's CDR3 is CASSESGSTDTQYF. CDR3 nucleotide sequence: TGTGCCAGCAGCGAAAGCGGGAGCACAGATACGCAGTATTTT.

This clone came up once. The chain uses TRBV3-1 (or the pseudogene TRBV3-2) and TRBJ2-1; TRBD1 is a possible D gene (5 bases). Trimming removed 2 bases from V and 7 bases from J, with 9 bases in between. The CDR3 loop spans 13 amino acids. Germline V lookup: CDR1 LGHDT, CDR2 YNNKEL (reference sequence). This CDR3 reads CASSQTQGNEQFF. The CDR3 nucleotides read TGTGCCAGCAGCCAAACCCAGGGTAATGAGCAGTTCTTC.

The chain combines TRBV5-1 with TRBJ2-7; 9 bases are shared with TRBD1. The CDR3 loop spans 14 amino acids. Germline assignment: CDR1 SGHRS and CDR2 YFSETQ. J gave up 3 bases and V 7 bases, and 8 bases lay outside the gene matches. CDR3 residues: CASSYGTGFYEQYF. The CDR3 coding sequence is TGCGCCAGCTCATATGGGACAGGGTTCTACGAGCAGTACTTC.

The chain is built from TRBV10-3 and TRBJ1-2, with D uncertain. V dropped 2 bases and J dropped 2 bases, with 9 bases sitting between them. The CDR3 covers 14 residues. Per germline, CDR1 ENHRY and CDR2 SYGVKD. CDR3 residues: CAISEMSVNYGYTF. DNA of the CDR3: TGTGCCATCAGTGAGATGTCGGTAAACTATGGCTACACCTTC.

This clone was recorded once. This rearrangement joins TRBV6-2 or TRBV6-3 to TRBJ1-5, with a weak D call TRBD1 (6 bases). The CDR3 is 16 amino acids. Trimming shortened V by 5 bases and J by 7 bases, and 21 bases separated the two germline ends. The germline gives CDR1 MNHEY, CDR2 SVGEGT. The CDR3, as DNA: TGTGCCAGCAGTCTTATGCCGGGGGGCTCTGGGCAGCCCCAGCATTTT. Translated, it gives CASSLMPGGSGQPQHF.